This TCR beta chain was documented in a study of CD8+ T cells in alopecia areata. Overall study results and limits: More clonal than normal scalp was lesional scalp, particularly alopecia totalis/universalis.

cDNA serving as the sequencing template came from extracted, reverse transcribed RNA. Sequencing used immunoSEQ multiplex PCR; TCRdb keeps in-frame clones, though not all of them. The sample shows about 150,000 clones, about two thirds of them seen only once. Stated treatment: oral pan-JAK inhibitor, 5-10 mg twice daily. This clone was seen only a few times. Its antigen remains unknown. The CDR3 consists of 14 residues. V gave up 4 bases and J gave up 9 bases; unmatched junction bases: 4. The germline V gene encodes CDR1 SGHVS and CDR2 FQNEAQ. This chain connects TRBV7-8 to TRBJ2-1; 12 bases are shared with TRBD2. The sequencing here drew on CD4+ T cells sorted from blood, taken at week 4, from a patient treated with tofacitinib. The sequence was collected from a human donor with alopecia areata. The CDR3 here is CASSSTSGGTEQFF. The CDR3 coding sequence is TGTGCCAGCAGCTCCACTAGCGGGGGGACTGAGCAGTTCTTC. Based on the CDR3 plus reference TRBV7-8 and TRBJ2-1, the full variable domain is GAGVSQSPRYKVAKRGQDVALRCDPISGHVSLFWYQQALGQGPEFLTYFQNEAQLDKSGLPSDRFFAERPEGSVSTLKIQRTQQEDSAVYLCASSSTSGGTEQFFGPGTRLTVL.